This T cell receptor (beta chain) derives from a study of OX40 agonist ivuxolimab in advanced cancers. Across the study: Ivuxolimab is an agonistic anti-OX40 (CD134) antibody, and patients were treated with it. Those enrolled were roughly 80% male, with a mean age of approximately 60 years and ages from 23 to 79. Study findings and constraints: CD4+ and CD8+ blood T cells expanded clonally by week 6 at 0.1 to 3.0 mg/kg.

The method was immunoSEQ multiplex PCR; TCRdb's version includes in-frame clones alone and lacks a portion of them. Of roughly 90,000 clones in the sample, approximately 85% were seen once. A note on this clone: Its target is not known.

This material consisted of CD4+ or CD8+ T cells sorted from blood, taken in a trial of the OX40 agonist ivuxolimab. This sequence originates from an adult with an advanced solid tumor such as melanoma, head and neck, liver or kidney cancer.

The chain's CDR3 is CASSLDDYGYTF. DNA of the CDR3: TGCGCCAGCAGCTTGGACGACTATGGCTACACCTTC. The chain couples TRBV5-1 to TRBJ1-2; D call uncertain. CDR3 length equals 12 residues. V lost 0 bases to trimming and J lost 3 bases, with 3 bases between them. Germline CDR1 and CDR2: SGHRS and YFSETQ.